This is a list of T cell receptor beta chains from one sample in a study of cytomegalovirus exposure and HLA in healthy donors. The method was immunoSEQ multiplex PCR; TCRdb's version includes in-frame clones alone and lacks a portion of them. The profile shows about 95,000 clones, approximately 77% of them singletons. Sequencing input: PBMCs. The receptors derive from a middle-aged woman in good health and CMV-seronegative. The conserved cysteine and the conserved F or W are not part of the CDR3 here. Fields, in order: J gene, V gene, CDR3 protein.

J gene: TRBJ2-1
V gene: TRBV19
CDR3 protein: ASTPTSGGRNEQF

J gene: TRBJ1-4
V gene: TRBV28
CDR3 protein: ASKAGGANEKLF

J gene: TRBJ2-7
V gene: TRBV5-1
CDR3 protein: ASSLAGTGLEQY

J gene: TRBJ1-3
V gene: TRBV5-1
CDR3 protein: ASSLAPGTGNTIY

J gene: TRBJ2-7
V gene: TRBV18
CDR3 protein: ASSPRTSGATYEQY

J gene: TRBJ2-3
V gene: TRBV9
CDR3 protein: ASSVDPAGDTQY

J gene: TRBJ2-7
V gene: TRBV6-5
CDR3 protein: ASSYSGRTYEQY

J gene: TRBJ1-2
V gene: TRBV19
CDR3 protein: AIKAAGNYGYT

J gene: TRBJ2-2
V gene: TRBV7-2
CDR3 protein: ASSFDSLNTGELF

J gene: TRBJ1-5
V gene: TRBV30
CDR3 protein: AWTPGGNQPQH

J gene: TRBJ2-1
V gene: TRBV9
CDR3 protein: ASSVVGSGGLNEQF

J gene: TRBJ2-3
V gene: TRBV5-1
CDR3 protein: ASSQGGSRADTQY

J gene: TRBJ1-5
V gene: TRBV5-1
CDR3 protein: ASSLAGEPHQPQH

J gene: TRBJ1-5
V gene: TRBV7-2
CDR3 protein: ASSSAVRGRQPQH

J gene: TRBJ2-3
V gene: TRBV11-2
CDR3 protein: ASSPTDTQY

J gene: TRBJ2-1
V gene: TRBV5-1
CDR3 protein: ASSLDGGNLGQF

J gene: TRBJ2-1
V gene: TRBV2
CDR3 protein: ASSEVPRDNEQF

J gene: TRBJ1-4
V gene: TRBV7-2
CDR3 protein: ASSLSTVEKLF

J gene: TRBJ1-2
V gene: TRBV6-5
CDR3 protein: ASSPPGQNYGYT

J gene: TRBJ2-5
V gene: TRBV4-1
CDR3 protein: ASSQGAGETQY

J gene: TRBJ1-1
V gene: TRBV6-5
CDR3 protein: ASSWGQGRPEAF

J gene: TRBJ1-5
V gene: TRBV7-2
CDR3 protein: ASSFTGNQPQH

J gene: TRBJ2-7
V gene: TRBV18
CDR3 protein: ASSPGASSYEQY

J gene: TRBJ2-7
V gene: TRBV5-1
CDR3 protein: ASSLLAAAYEQY

J gene: TRBJ1-2
V gene: TRBV30
CDR3 protein: AWRPLQGIDYGYT

J gene: TRBJ2-7
V gene: TRBV10-3
CDR3 protein: AISGTSDLNYEQY

J gene: TRBJ2-7
V gene: TRBV5-1
CDR3 protein: ASSWRSQNSYEQY

J gene: TRBJ2-5
V gene: TRBV5-1
CDR3 protein: ASSLGGPGETQY

J gene: TRBJ1-2
V gene: TRBV7-6
CDR3 protein: ASSLGPRTEHGYT

J gene: TRBJ2-7
V gene: TRBV5-1
CDR3 protein: ASSPWDRGFYEQY

J gene: TRBJ1-1
V gene: TRBV5-1
CDR3 protein: ASSLGRTGDTEAF

J gene: TRBJ1-2
V gene: TRBV6-1
CDR3 protein: ASSEALTGLRYGYT

J gene: TRBJ2-5
V gene: TRBV10-1
CDR3 protein: ASSTSRQQETQY

J gene: TRBJ2-3
V gene: TRBV7-3
CDR3 protein: ASKRGGRADTQY

J gene: TRBJ2-2
V gene: TRBV9
CDR3 protein: ASSPRGLQGGELF

J gene: TRBJ1-1
V gene: TRBV18
CDR3 protein: ASSPRQNTEAF

J gene: TRBJ2-5
V gene: TRBV18
CDR3 protein: ASSPWAAQETQY

J gene: TRBJ2-6
V gene: TRBV5-4
CDR3 protein: ASSPPGQGPTGANVLT

J gene: TRBJ1-1
V gene: TRBV2
CDR3 protein: ASRDWDTEAF

J gene: TRBJ1-5
V gene: TRBV9
CDR3 protein: ASSVGPGQPQH

J gene: TRBJ2-4
V gene: TRBV6-1
CDR3 protein: ASSETPGQWY

J gene: TRBJ1-1
V gene: TRBV2
CDR3 protein: ASLEVYTEAF

J gene: TRBJ2-1
V gene: TRBV27
CDR3 protein: ASSLWTSGVGSNEQF

J gene: TRBJ1-1
V gene: TRBV2
CDR3 protein: ASSEDRYTEAF

J gene: TRBJ2-5
V gene: TRBV18
CDR3 protein: ASSPGRGQETQY

J gene: TRBJ1-2
V gene: TRBV19
CDR3 protein: ASSNQGNYGYT

J gene: TRBJ1-1
V gene: TRBV6-5
CDR3 protein: ASSPTDRGTEAF

J gene: TRBJ1-3
V gene: TRBV4-1
CDR3 protein: ASSHPGQSGNTIY

J gene: TRBJ2-7
V gene: TRBV5-1
CDR3 protein: ASSLYLAGGGEQY

J gene: TRBJ1-1
V gene: TRBV4-1
CDR3 protein: ASSRPRSEAF

J gene: TRBJ1-5
V gene: TRBV27
CDR3 protein: ASSSFGNQPQH

J gene: TRBJ1-6
V gene: TRBV6-5
CDR3 protein: ASSYAGTASNSPLH

J gene: TRBJ1-6
V gene: TRBV18
CDR3 protein: ASSQQGGSTNSPLH

J gene: TRBJ1-5
V gene: TRBV18
CDR3 protein: ASSRAYSNQPQH

J gene: TRBJ1-1
V gene: TRBV19
CDR3 protein: ASSIGGAGTGGLLGTEAF

J gene: TRBJ2-5
V gene: TRBV11-2
CDR3 protein: ASSPRLAGAVETQY

J gene: TRBJ1-4
V gene: TRBV7-6
CDR3 protein: ASSGHAEKLF

J gene: TRBJ1-5
V gene: TRBV12-1
CDR3 protein: ASSQAGFGGGDQPQH

J gene: TRBJ1-3
V gene: TRBV6-5
CDR3 protein: ASSTDRYSGNTIY